Sequencing of this TCR beta chain was carried out in a study of early T cells in non-severe SARS-CoV-2 infection. Study overall: Bulk RNA taken from unsorted whole blood was sequenced, leaving chains unpaired.

V lost 3 bases to trimming and J lost 0 bases, with 2 bases between them. The CDR3 sequence is 12 residues long. Germline assignment: CDR1 SNHLY and CDR2 FYNNEI. Individual cDNA molecules were tagged with unique molecular identifiers, the study reported. TCRdb re-called the 5' RACE reads through MiXCR, storing one row per CDR3 protein. The data contain approximately 37,000 distinct CDR3 sequences, roughly 5% of them seen just once; the ten biggest clones take up around 4.5%. The specimen sequenced was whole blood. The TCR sequence derives from an adult who was a healthcare worker with PCR-confirmed SARS-CoV-2 infection or an uninfected control (not recorded which). The gene calls are TRBV2 and TRBJ1-1, with unresolved D. CDR3: CASSEVNTEAFF. CDR3 DNA: TGTGCCAGCAGTGAGGTGAACACTGAAGCTTTCTTT.